The 28 T cell receptor beta chains reported below all come from one sample, sequenced in a study of glioma-infiltrating T cells. Amplification of TCR alpha and beta CDR3 regions from RNA used iRepertoire nested multiplex PCR. TCRdb passed the multiplex PCR reads through MiXCR, listing each CDR3 protein once. The sample lists 100,000 to 150,000 distinct CDR3 sequences, 20% to 25% occurring once. The sequencing sample was made of glioma tissue, nonneoplastic brain tissue, or PBMCs (not recorded which). The receptors derive from a human donor with low-grade glioma or glioblastoma, undergoing nonglioma brain surgery, or in good health (not recorded which).

This clonotype showed up many times. V and J are TRBV28 and TRBJ2-5; weak D call: TRBD1 (6 bases). Trimming removed 4 bases from V and 0 bases from J, with 15 bases in between. The CDR3 spans 16 residues. Germline V gene sequence: CDR1 MDHEN, CDR2 SYDVKM. The CDR3 region has the DNA TGTGCCAGCAGTTCCTTTCAGGGGCTGTACCAAGAGACCCAGTACTTC. The encoded protein is CASSSFQGLYQETQYF.

This clonotype occurred a few times. DNA of the CDR3: TGTGCCAGCACCGGTAGGGAAGAGACCCAGTACTTC. Translated: CASTGREETQYF. This chain joins TRBV2 and TRBJ2-5; no clear D gene. V was shortened by 7 bases and J by 3 bases, with 9 bases between the two germline ends. The CDR3 consists of 12 residues. Germline values: CDR1 SNHLY, CDR2 FYNNEI.

This clonotype showed up just once. This chain links TRBV10-3 with TRBJ1-1, with D possibly TRBD1 on 6 matching bases. In germline, CDR1 is ENHRY, CDR2 SYGVKD. CDR3 length: 14 amino acids. V shed 4 bases and J shed 1 base, with 10 bases lying between them. The DNA of the CDR3 is TGTGCCATCAGTGGGAAAGGGGGGAACACTGAAGCTTTCTTT. This translates into CAISGKGGNTEAFF.

Many counts were recorded for this clonotype. J is TRBJ1-6 and V is TRBV28; no firm D call. The V gene's germline CDR1 is MDHEN and CDR2 SYDVKM. This CDR3 is 16 amino acids long. V gave up 6 bases and J gave up 0 bases, with 12 bases separating them. CDR3 bases: TGTGCCAGCAGAGACAACGTTAGCTCCTATAATTCACCCCTCCACTTT. Residues: CASRDNVSSYNSPLHF.

Turning to this clonotype: A junction end diverges from the germline sequence, so it may reflect a read error. J is TRBJ1-1 and V is TRBV7-2; 8 bases map to TRBD1. CDR1 SGHTA and CDR2 FQGNSA come from the germline V gene. CDR3 length: 17 residues. This chain's CDR3 is CASNLVAGTGKNTEAFF. As DNA, the CDR3 is TGTGCCAGCAACTTAGTAGCCGGGACAGGCAAGAACACTGAAGCTTTCTTT.

This sequence joins TRBV18 and TRBJ2-3, with 7 bases fitting TRBD2. The CDR3 totals 14 residues. The germline V gene has CDR1 KGHSH and CDR2 LQKENI. With 9 bases clipped from V and 4 bases from J, the junction kept 10 bases outside the gene matches. CDR3 in DNA: TGTGCCAGTTCCGGGACTACCAACGCAGATACGCAGTATTTT. It yields the protein CASSGTTNADTQYF.

At least ten counts were recorded for this clonotype. The chain joins TRBV6-1 to TRBJ2-7; D is unresolved. Germline lookup yields CDR1 MNHNS and CDR2 SASEGT. The V and J ends lost 7 bases and 6 bases respectively, with 10 bases between them. The length of the CDR3 is 11 residues. CDR3 bases: TGTGCCAGCACATCCCAATCCGAGCAGTACTTC. Its protein product is CASTSQSEQYF.

V gene TRBV5-1 combines with J gene TRBJ2-1, with D possibly TRBD1 on 6 matching bases. The germline V gene encodes CDR1 SGHRS and CDR2 YFSETQ. The CDR3 consists of 14 residues. Trimming stripped 4 bases from V and 5 bases from J, with 13 bases between. This CDR3 is CASSVGHPDNEQFF. The CDR3 nucleotides read TGCGCCAGCAGCGTGGGACACCCAGACAATGAGCAGTTCTTC.

As concerns this clonotype: A much larger clone differs from this one at a single base, so this may be a read error. As DNA, the CDR3 is TGTGCCAGCAACCGCGGGAACTCCTACGAGCATTACTTC. Translated: CASNRGNSYEHYF. V gene TRBV2 combines with J gene TRBJ2-7, with D possibly matching TRBD2 (6 bases). The CDR3 is 13 residues long. Germline V gene data show CDR1 as SNHLY and CDR2 as FYNNEI. Complete variable domain (other parts from reference TRBV2 and TRBJ2-7): EPEVTQTPSHQVTQMGQEVILRCVPISNHLYFYWYRQILGQKVEFLVSFYNNEISEKSEIFDDQFSVERPDGSNFTLKIRSTKLEDSAMYFCASNRGNSYEHYFGPGTRLTVT.

This clonotype was picked up many times. The V and J genes are TRBV12-3 or TRBV12-4 and TRBJ1-4, with 12 nucleotides matching TRBD1. CDR3 length: 14 residues. Germline trimming cut 7 bases from V and 11 bases from J; bases unmatched to any gene: 8. The CDR3 here is CASTPGQGAEKLFF. CDR3 DNA: TGTGCCAGCACCCCGGGACAGGGGGCTGAGAAACTGTTTTTT.

Many counts were recorded for this clonotype. The chain couples TRBV4-1 to TRBJ2-3, with no clear D. The CDR3 spans 12 residues. CDR1 is MGHRA and CDR2 is YSYEKL in the germline V gene. The V end was cut by 2 bases, the J end by 5 bases, with 5 bases between. The CDR3 bases are TGCGCCAGCAGCCAAAATGGAGATACGCAGTATTTT. Amino acid sequence: CASSQNGDTQYF.

Note on this clonotype: Being one base from a much bigger clone, this may be a read error. This rearrangement joins TRBV12-3 or TRBV12-4 to TRBJ1-1; a weak D match, TRBD1 (6 bases). The V and J ends lost 6 bases and 0 bases respectively, with 14 bases between them. The CDR3 length is 15 residues. CDR3 nucleotides: TGTGCCAGCAGCGGCGGACAGCCGCTGAACACTGAAGCTTTCTTT. Translating it yields CASSGGQPLNTEAFF.

This clonotype showed up many times. V gene TRBV12-3 or TRBV12-4 combines with J gene TRBJ2-5, with D tentatively TRBD1 (5 bases). The CDR3 has 13 amino acids. V lost 6 bases and J lost 4, with 12 bases in between. The CDR3 coding sequence is TGTGCCAGCAGGCTCGCAAGGGGAGAGACCCAGTACTTC. Amino acids: CASRLARGETQYF.

As for this clonotype: At one end, the junction sequence differs from germline, possibly due to a read error. V gene TRBV6-4 combines with J gene TRBJ2-1, with D perhaps TRBD2 (5 bases). The CDR3 runs 14 residues. The germline V gene has CDR1 MRHNA and CDR2 SNTAGT. The CDR3 region has the DNA TGTGCCAGCGGTGACTCGGGAAGCCACAATGAGCAGTTCTTC. Encoded protein: CASGDSGSHNEQFF.

This clonotype has at least ten counts. The chain is built from TRBV4-2 and TRBJ2-7, with unresolved D. The CDR3 totals 15 residues. Per the germline V gene, CDR1 is LGHNA and CDR2 is YNFKEQ. The V gene lost 0 bases and the J gene lost 4 bases, with 13 bases spanning the gap. The CDR3 DNA sequence: TGTGCCAGCAGCCAAGATCAGCATGTCGGTTACGAGCAGTACTTC. This translates into CASSQDQHVGYEQYF.

This clonotype was observed a few times. An end of the junction does not agree with germline; a read error may underlie this. The rearrangement joins TRBV5-1 to TRBJ2-3; 8 bases are shared with TRBD1. CDR1 and CDR2 from the germline V gene are SGHRS and YFSETQ. CDR3 length equals 16 residues. CDR3 DNA: TGCGCCAGCAGCTTAGCAGGGGGCGCGGGGACAGACACGCAGTATTTT. Amino acid sequence: CASSLAGGAGTDTQYF.

This chain connects TRBV12-5 to TRBJ1-2, with D possibly TRBD1 on 6 matching bases. The germline V gene encodes CDR1 LGHNT and CDR2 FRNRAP. CDR3 length: 17 amino acids. V gave up 1 base and J gave up 4 bases, with 19 bases separating them. As DNA, the CDR3 is TGTGCTAGTGGTTTGGCTCGACAGGCAGGCGGCGGCTATGGCTACACCTTC. Protein sequence: CASGLARQAGGGYGYTF.

V gene TRBV30 combines with J gene TRBJ2-7, with TRBD2 identical over 10 bases. There are 14 residues in the CDR3. V was clipped by 2 bases and J by 2 bases; unmatched bases: 3. In germline, CDR1 is GTSNPN, CDR2 SVGIG (reference sequence). CDR3 amino acids: CAWSFGLAAYEQYF. The CDR3 DNA sequence: TGTGCCTGGAGTTTTGGACTAGCGGCCTACGAGCAGTACTTC.

This clonotype occurred a few times. The rearrangement links TRBV4-3 to TRBJ2-2; D is uncertain. The CDR3 runs to 14 residues. Germline V CDR1 and CDR2: LGHNA, YSLEER. V shed 0 bases and J shed 7 bases, with 9 bases lying between them. The CDR3 loop reads CASSQERLSGELFF. CDR3 coding DNA: TGCGCCAGCAGCCAAGAACGGCTGAGCGGGGAGCTGTTTTTT.

This clonotype was detected many times. The chain couples TRBV19 to TRBJ2-1; no reliable D call. Trimming stripped 1 base from V and 1 base from J, with 2 bases between. Germline values: CDR1 LNHDA, CDR2 SQIVND (reference sequence). There are 13 residues in the CDR3. CDR3 nucleotide sequence: TGTGCCAGTAGTATAGCATCCTACAATGAGCAGTTCTTC. It is translated as CASSIASYNEQFF.

As concerns this clonotype: A much larger clone lies one base from this, so it may be a read error. No conserved phenylalanine or tryptophan is present at the end of the CDR3, so a read error is the likely explanation. The chain links TRBV5-5 to TRBJ1-5; unclear D gene. V lost 0 bases and J 0 bases, leaving 7 bases between the germline ends. The V gene's germline CDR1 is SGHKS and CDR2 YYEKEE (reference sequence). The CDR3 spans 15 residues. The CDR3: CASSLAPYSNQPQHL. CDR3 DNA sequence: TGTGCCAGCAGCTTGGCGCCCTATAGCAATCAGCCCCAGCATCTT.

For this clonotype: The junction and the germline gene differ at one end; a read error may be behind it. The chain's CDR3 is CTASRDPFTDTQYF. DNA for the CDR3: TGCACTGCTAGTAGGGACCCATTTACAGATACGCAGTATTTT. This chain connects TRBV20-1 to TRBJ2-3; D may match TRBD1 or TRBD2 (5 bases each). Germline lookup yields CDR1 DFQATT and CDR2 SNEGSKA (reference sequence). This CDR3 spans 14 amino acids.

This clonotype was detected many times. V gene TRBV4-3 combines with J gene TRBJ2-7, with D perhaps matching TRBD1 or TRBD2 (5 bases each). CDR1 and CDR2 (germline): LGHNA, YSLEER. The V and J ends lost 0 bases and 2 bases respectively, with 11 bases between them. CDR3 length equals 15 residues. The CDR3 nucleotides are TGCGCCAGCAGCCAAGATAGGGGACCACCCTACGAGCAGTACTTC. Translation: CASSQDRGPPYEQYF.

The V and J genes are TRBV5-5 and TRBJ2-5; TRBD1 matches 8 bases. This CDR3 region has 15 residues. J was trimmed by 4 bases and V by 4 bases; bases with no gene match: 9. CDR1 and CDR2 from the germline V gene are SGHKS and YYEKEE (reference sequence). The CDR3 nucleotides are TGTGCCAGCAGCAACCGGGACAGGTCCCGAGAGACCCAGTACTTC. It yields the protein CASSNRDRSRETQYF.

There are many counts of this clonotype. This chain connects TRBV11-3 to TRBJ2-3; D gene uncertain. Trimming pared 0 bases from V and 2 bases from J, leaving 12 bases between. Germline V lookup: CDR1 SGHNT, CDR2 YENEEA. There are 16 residues in the CDR3. Here the CDR3 DNA reads TGTGCCAGCAGCTTAGATAAGGTCCGTGTCACAGATACGCAGTATTTT. It translates to CASSLDKVRVTDTQYF.

This clonotype was observed at least ten times. V usage is TRBV20-1 and J usage is TRBJ2-1; 7 positions match TRBD2. Unmatched junction bases numbered 8, after V lost 2 bases and J lost 10 bases. CDR1 is DFQATT, CDR2 SNEGSKA, per germline (reference sequence). There are 13 residues in the CDR3. In DNA form, the CDR3 reads TGCAGTGCTAGACCCCGACTAGCCAGGGAGCAGTTCTTC. This encodes CSARPRLAREQFF.

In its sample, this clonotype was seen a few times. The gene calls are TRBV5-5 and TRBJ1-5, with a tentative D call TRBD1 (6 bases). The V gene's germline CDR1 is SGHKS and CDR2 YYEKEE (reference sequence). The CDR3 is made up of 15 amino acids. The V end was cut by 0 bases, the J end by 6 bases, with 13 bases between. This CDR3 is CASSLGAGGPQPQHF. The CDR3 coding sequence is TGTGCCAGCAGCTTGGGGGCGGGGGGCCCTCAGCCCCAGCATTTT.

The table lists this clonotype with many counts. The gene calls are TRBV3-1 and TRBJ2-3, with 7 bases identical to TRBD1. This CDR3 has 15 residues. Germline loops: CDR1 LGHDT, CDR2 YNNKEL (reference sequence). J was trimmed by 2 bases and V by 5 bases; bases with no gene match: 7. CDR3: CASSDDRAFTDTQYF. The CDR3 coding sequence is TGTGCCAGCAGCGACGACAGGGCCTTCACAGATACGCAGTATTTT.